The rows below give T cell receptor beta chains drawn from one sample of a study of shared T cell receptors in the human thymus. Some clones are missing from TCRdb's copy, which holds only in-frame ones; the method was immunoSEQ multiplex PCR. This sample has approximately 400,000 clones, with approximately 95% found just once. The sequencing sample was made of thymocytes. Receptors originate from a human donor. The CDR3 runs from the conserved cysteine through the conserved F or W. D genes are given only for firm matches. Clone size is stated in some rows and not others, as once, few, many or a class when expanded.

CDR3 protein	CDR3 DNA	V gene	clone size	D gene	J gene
CASRVRTGVYEQYF	TGTGCCAGCAGAGTGAGGACAGGGGTCTACGAGCAGTACTTC	TRBV28	NA	TRBD1	TRBJ2-7
CASSLWEDSHEQYF	TGTGCCAGCAGTTTATGGGAGGACTCCCACGAGCAGTACTTC	TRBV28	few	NA	TRBJ2-7
CTSSWTGLNTEAFF	TGTACCAGCAGTTGGACAGGGTTGAACACTGAAGCTTTCTTT	TRBV27	once	TRBD1	TRBJ1-1
CASSSRPASAAPYEQYF	TGTGCCAGCAGTTCCCGACCCGCCAGTGCCGCGCCTTACGAGCAGTACTTC	TRBV28	NA	NA	TRBJ2-7
CASSRGPSTDTQYF	TGTGCCAGCAGCCGAGGGCCTAGCACAGATACGCAGTATTTT	TRBV5-6	NA	NA	TRBJ2-3
CASEERHPEQFF	TGTGCCAGTGAGGAAAGACATCCCGAGCAGTTCTTC	TRBV19	NA	NA	TRBJ2-1
CSVRGTGGSYEQYF	TGCAGCGTCCGAGGGACAGGGGGTTCCTACGAGCAGTACTTC	TRBV29-1	NA	TRBD1	TRBJ2-7
CASGQDKRLNTEAFF	TGCGCCAGCGGACAGGATAAAAGACTTAACACTGAAGCTTTCTTT	TRBV10-2	once	TRBD1	TRBJ1-1
CASSPGQGAYEQYF	TGTGCCAGCAGTCCGGGTCAGGGGGCCTACGAGCAGTACTTC	TRBV28	NA	TRBD1	TRBJ2-7
CASSTRQGPYEQYF	TGTGCCAGCAGTACCAGACAGGGGCCCTACGAGCAGTACTTC	TRBV27	NA	TRBD1	TRBJ2-7
CASSPTTSALYEQYF	TGTGCCAGCAGCCCTACGACTAGCGCTCTATACGAGCAGTACTTC	TRBV7-2	NA	TRBD2	TRBJ2-7
CASRPGQGDETQYF	TGTGCCAGCAGGCCGGGACAGGGTGACGAGACCCAGTACTTC	TRBV27	NA	TRBD1	TRBJ2-5
CASSSGGRHKETQYF	TGTGCCAGTAGTAGCGGGGGGAGACATAAAGAGACCCAGTACTTC	TRBV19	NA	TRBD2	TRBJ2-5
CASSLVSGTPTKKLFF	TGTGCCAGCAGCTTAGTCTCCGGGACCCCGACGAAAAAACTGTTTTTT	TRBV11-3	NA	NA	TRBJ1-4
CASSPKNGLGSTDTQYF	TGCGCCAGCAGCCCAAAGAATGGCCTGGGGAGCACAGATACGCAGTATTTT	TRBV4-1	NA	NA	TRBJ2-3
CASSQDWAGGGTGELFF	TGCGCCAGCAGCCAAGATTGGGCGGGAGGGGGCACCGGGGAGCTGTTTTTT	TRBV4-3	NA	TRBD2	TRBJ2-2
CASSELGRRNYGYTF	TGTGCCAGCAGCGAACTGGGCAGGAGGAACTATGGCTACACCTTC	TRBV7-9	NA	NA	TRBJ1-2
CASSLPTGDTMRQFF	TGTGCCAGCAGTTTACCCACAGGGGACACAATGAGACAGTTCTTC	TRBV27	NA	TRBD1	TRBJ2-1
CASSLKAMSGRATDTQYF	TGTGCCAGCAGTTTAAAGGCGATGTCGGGGAGAGCCACAGATACGCAGTATTTT	TRBV28	NA	NA	TRBJ2-3
CASSSSGTGTDTQYF	TGTGCCAGCAGTAGCTCAGGAACAGGCACAGATACGCAGTATTTT	TRBV27	NA	NA	TRBJ2-3
CASSLYNSGLATHNEQFF	TGTGCCAGCAGTTTATATAACTCGGGACTAGCGACCCACAATGAGCAGTTCTTC	TRBV27	NA	TRBD2	TRBJ2-1
CASSEVGASGRSSYEQYF	TGTGCCAGCAGTGAAGTAGGAGCTAGCGGGAGGAGCTCCTACGAGCAGTACTTC	TRBV6-1	NA	TRBD2	TRBJ2-7
CASSLDVLAGGYNEQFF	TGCGCCAGCAGCTTGGACGTACTAGCGGGAGGGTACAATGAGCAGTTCTTC	TRBV5-1	NA	TRBD2	TRBJ2-1
CATSRFIAANEQFF	TGTGCCACCAGCAGATTTATAGCGGCTAATGAGCAGTTCTTC	TRBV15	NA	NA	TRBJ2-1
CASSQDGGRDTQYF	TGCGCCAGCAGCCAAGATGGGGGTAGAGATACGCAGTATTTT	TRBV4-1	NA	NA	TRBJ2-3
CASSLATISGEQFF	TGTGCCAGCAGCTTAGCGACGATCAGCGGCGAGCAGTTCTTC	TRBV11-1	NA	NA	TRBJ2-1
CASSKTSGAGYNEQFF	TGTGCCAGCAGTAAAACTAGCGGGGCAGGGTACAATGAGCAGTTCTTC	TRBV14	NA	TRBD2	TRBJ2-1
CASSQAHDRGQPQHF	TGCGCCAGCAGCCAAGCCCACGACAGGGGACAGCCCCAGCATTTT	TRBV4-3	NA	TRBD1	TRBJ1-5
CASSWYGQGRHEQYF	TGTGCCAGCAGCTGGTACGGACAGGGGAGGCACGAGCAGTACTTC	TRBV5-4	few	TRBD1	TRBJ2-7
CASSGQGPYQPQHF	TGTGCCAGTAGCGGACAAGGGCCCTATCAGCCCCAGCATTTT	TRBV19	NA	NA	TRBJ1-5
CASSLQNPGSWMVGTEAFF	TGCGCCAGCAGCTTACAAAATCCGGGATCCTGGATGGTGGGGACTGAAGCTTTCTTT	TRBV5-1	NA	NA	TRBJ1-1
CASSYRDRDAYEQYF	TGTGCCAGCAGTTACCGGGACAGGGACGCCTACGAGCAGTACTTC	TRBV6-6	NA	TRBD1	TRBJ2-7
CAHRDSPSSGANVLTF	TGTGCCCACCGGGACAGCCCAAGCTCTGGGGCCAACGTCCTGACTTTC	TRBV30	NA	TRBD1	TRBJ2-6
CASSLAGVRHNEQFF	TGTGCCAGCAGCCTGGCAGGGGTTAGACACAATGAGCAGTTCTTC	TRBV7-9	NA	NA	TRBJ2-1
CASSFLSLKEEQYF	TGTGCCAGCAGTTTCCTATCCCTAAAGGAAGAGCAGTACTTC	TRBV28	NA	NA	TRBJ2-5
CASSIGTVWHEKLFF	TGTGCCAGTAGTATAGGGACAGTTTGGCATGAAAAACTGTTTTTT	TRBV19	NA	NA	TRBJ1-4
CASSLALRPSPGANVLTF	TGTGCCAGCAGCCTAGCTCTCAGACCTTCCCCTGGGGCCAACGTCCTGACTTTC	TRBV7-3	NA	NA	TRBJ2-6
CASSQDERGANTGELFF	TGTGCCAGCAGCCAAGATGAGAGGGGCGCGAACACCGGGGAGCTGTTTTTT	TRBV14	NA	NA	TRBJ2-2
CAGAFRADTQYF	TGTGCCGGCGCCTTTCGGGCAGATACGCAGTATTTT	TRBV30	NA	NA	TRBJ2-3
CASSLPAGSSYNEQFF	TGTGCCAGCAGCTTACCCGCGGGCAGCTCCTACAATGAGCAGTTCTTC	TRBV11-2	NA	NA	TRBJ2-1
CASSSQEDENYGYTF	TGTGCCAGCAGTTCGCAGGAGGACGAGAACTATGGCTACACCTTC	TRBV25-1	NA	NA	TRBJ1-2
CASSRDSSYNEQFF	TGTGCCAGCAGCCGGGACTCCTCCTACAATGAGCAGTTCTTC	TRBV5-5	NA	NA	TRBJ2-1
CAWSTHPSGANVLTF	TGTGCCTGGAGCACCCATCCCTCTGGGGCCAACGTCCTGACTTTC	TRBV30	NA	NA	TRBJ2-6
CASISKTPGPSSDTQYF	TGTGCCAGCATAAGCAAAACCCCGGGCCCAAGTTCAGATACGCAGTATTTT	TRBV18	NA	NA	TRBJ2-3
CATSSYRNSTTAGGYTF	TGTGCCACCAGCAGCTATAGGAATTCCACAACTGCGGGGGGCTACACCTTC	TRBV15	NA	NA	TRBJ1-2
CASSLGRKSYGYTF	TGTGCCAGCAGCTTGGGAAGAAAAAGCTATGGCTACACCTTC	TRBV5-4	NA	NA	TRBJ1-2
CASSSLEGPNTEAFF	TGTGCCAGCAGCTCGTTAGAGGGGCCGAACACTGAAGCTTTCTTT	TRBV6-5	once	NA	TRBJ1-1
CASSSSGSSFGQYF	TGTGCCAGCAGCTCTAGCGGGAGTAGTTTCGGGCAGTACTTC	TRBV6-5	NA	TRBD2	TRBJ2-7
CASSDYSDRLPNQPQHF	TGTGCCAGCAGTGATTATTCGGACAGGCTACCTAATCAGCCCCAGCATTTT	TRBV6-1	NA	TRBD1	TRBJ1-5
CASTPGRGRLAGELFF	TGTGCCAGCACCCCGGGGAGGGGGCGCCTAGCCGGGGAGCTGTTTTTT	TRBV7-9	NA	NA	TRBJ2-2
CASTPVRVTGELFF	TGCGCCAGCACCCCCGTCAGGGTGACCGGGGAGCTGTTTTTT	TRBV10-1	NA	NA	TRBJ2-2
CASRTGTSGSLGETQYF	TGTGCCAGCAGAACCGGGACTAGCGGGAGTCTAGGAGAGACCCAGTACTTC	TRBV7-6	NA	TRBD2	TRBJ2-5
CASSLDRSGSADTQYF	TGCGCCAGCAGCTTGGATCGTAGCGGGAGTGCAGATACGCAGTATTTT	TRBV5-1	NA	TRBD2	TRBJ2-3
CASSPQYEQYF	TGTGCCAGCTCACCACAATACGAGCAGTACTTC	TRBV18	NA	NA	TRBJ2-7
CASSLYGRGRMLSSYNEQFF	TGTGCCAGCAGTTTGTACGGGAGGGGGCGCATGCTTAGCTCCTACAATGAGCAGTTCTTC	TRBV28	once	NA	TRBJ2-1
CSAREGQFF	TGCAGTGCTAGAGAAGGGCAGTTCTTC	TRBV20-1	NA	NA	TRBJ2-1
CASSPVGLAGVLSYEQYF	TGTGCCAGCAGTCCGGTGGGTCTAGCGGGAGTTCTCTCCTACGAGCAGTACTTC	TRBV28	NA	TRBD2	TRBJ2-7
CASRDDVPGTVPRGPETQYF	TGTGCCAGCAGGGATGACGTTCCCGGGACAGTTCCTAGAGGCCCAGAGACCCAGTACTTC	TRBV2	NA	TRBD1	TRBJ2-5
CASSWTSPPYEQYF	TGCGCCAGCAGCTGGACTAGCCCCCCCTACGAGCAGTACTTC	TRBV5-1	NA	TRBD2	TRBJ2-7